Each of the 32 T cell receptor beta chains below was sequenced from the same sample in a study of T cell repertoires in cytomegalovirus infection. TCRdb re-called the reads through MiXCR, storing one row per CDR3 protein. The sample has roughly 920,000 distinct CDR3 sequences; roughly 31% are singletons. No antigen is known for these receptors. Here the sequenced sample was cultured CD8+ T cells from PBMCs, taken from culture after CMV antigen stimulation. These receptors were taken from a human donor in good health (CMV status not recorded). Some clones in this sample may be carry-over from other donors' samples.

CDR3 in DNA: TGTGCCAGCAGCACCTCGGGACTAGCGGGGGGGGGTAATGAGCAGTTCTTC. It codes for CASSTSGLAGGGNEQFF. This chain connects TRBV7-3 to TRBJ2-1; 16 bases fit TRBD2. CDR1 and CDR2 (germline): SGHTA, FQGTGA. V lost 5 bases and J lost 7; bases outside the gene matches: 8. The CDR3 has 17 amino acids.

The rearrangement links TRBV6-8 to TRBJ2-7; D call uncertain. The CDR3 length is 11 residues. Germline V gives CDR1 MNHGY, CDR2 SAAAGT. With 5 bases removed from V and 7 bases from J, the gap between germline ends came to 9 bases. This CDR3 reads CASSTGNEQYF. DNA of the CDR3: TGTGCCAGCAGTACGGGCAATGAGCAGTACTTC.

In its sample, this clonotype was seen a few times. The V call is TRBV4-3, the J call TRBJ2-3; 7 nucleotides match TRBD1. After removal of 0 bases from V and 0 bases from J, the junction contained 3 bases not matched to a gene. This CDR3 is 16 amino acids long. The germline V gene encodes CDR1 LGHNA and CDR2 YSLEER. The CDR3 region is CASSQETGYSTDTQYF. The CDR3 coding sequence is TGCGCCAGCAGCCAAGAGACAGGGTATAGCACAGATACGCAGTATTTT.

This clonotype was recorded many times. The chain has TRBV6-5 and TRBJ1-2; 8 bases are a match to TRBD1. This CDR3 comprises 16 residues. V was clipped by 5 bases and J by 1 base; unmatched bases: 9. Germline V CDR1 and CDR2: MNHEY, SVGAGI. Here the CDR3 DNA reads TGTGCCAGCAGTATGACAGGGGCGACCTTTAACTATGGCTACACCTTC. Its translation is CASSMTGATFNYGYTF.

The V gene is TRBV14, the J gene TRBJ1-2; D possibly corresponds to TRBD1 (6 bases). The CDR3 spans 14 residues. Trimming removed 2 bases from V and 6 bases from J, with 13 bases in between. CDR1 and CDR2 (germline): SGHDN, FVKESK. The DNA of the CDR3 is TGTGCCAGCAGCCAAATACGGACAGTTCATGGCTACACCTTC. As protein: CASSQIRTVHGYTF.

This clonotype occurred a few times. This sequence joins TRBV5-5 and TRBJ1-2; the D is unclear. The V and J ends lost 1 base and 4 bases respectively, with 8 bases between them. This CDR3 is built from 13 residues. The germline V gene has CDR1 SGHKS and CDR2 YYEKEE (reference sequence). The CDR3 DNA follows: TGTGCCAGCAGCTTGTCAGGAAGCTATGGCTACACCTTC. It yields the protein CASSLSGSYGYTF. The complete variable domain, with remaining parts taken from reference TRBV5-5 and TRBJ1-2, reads DAGVTQSPTHLIKTRGQQVTLRCSPISGHKSVSWYQQVLGQGPQFIFQYYEKEERGRGNFPDRFSARQFPNYSSELNVNALLLGDSALYLCASSLSGSYGYTFGSGTRLTVV.

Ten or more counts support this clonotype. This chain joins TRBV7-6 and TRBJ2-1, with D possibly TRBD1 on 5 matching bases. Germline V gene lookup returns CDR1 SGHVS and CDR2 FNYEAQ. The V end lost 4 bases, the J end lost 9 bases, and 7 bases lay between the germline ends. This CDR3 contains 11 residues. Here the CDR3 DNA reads TGTGCCAGCAGCTCAGGGTTTGAGCAGTTCTTC. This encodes CASSSGFEQFF.

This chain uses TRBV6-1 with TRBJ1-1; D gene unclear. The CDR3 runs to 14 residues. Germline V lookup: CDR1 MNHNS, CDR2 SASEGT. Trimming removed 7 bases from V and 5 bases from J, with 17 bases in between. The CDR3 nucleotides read TGTGCCAGCACCAAGACATCCGGCGGAACTGAAGCTTTCTTT. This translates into CASTKTSGGTEAFF.

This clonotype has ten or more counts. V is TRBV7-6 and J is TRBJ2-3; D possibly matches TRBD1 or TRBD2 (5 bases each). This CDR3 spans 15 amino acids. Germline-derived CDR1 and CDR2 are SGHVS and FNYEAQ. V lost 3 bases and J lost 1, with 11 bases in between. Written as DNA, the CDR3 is TGTGCCAGCAGCTTCCGGGACGGACGCACAGATACGCAGTATTTT. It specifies CASSFRDGRTDTQYF.

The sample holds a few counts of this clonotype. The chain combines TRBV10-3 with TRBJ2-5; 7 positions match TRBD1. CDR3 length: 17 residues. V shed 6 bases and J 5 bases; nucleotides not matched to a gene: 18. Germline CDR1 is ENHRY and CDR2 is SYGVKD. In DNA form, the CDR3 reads TGTGCCATCAGGGGACAGAATTCCCGCTCAGGAATGGAGACCCAGTACTTC. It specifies CAIRGQNSRSGMETQYF.

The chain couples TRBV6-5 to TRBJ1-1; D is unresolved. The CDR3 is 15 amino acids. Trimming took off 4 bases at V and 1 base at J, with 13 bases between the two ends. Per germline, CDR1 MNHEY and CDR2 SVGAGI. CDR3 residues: CASSFTLSGNTEAFF. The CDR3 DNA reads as TGTGCCAGCAGTTTTACTCTCTCGGGGAACACTGAAGCTTTCTTT.

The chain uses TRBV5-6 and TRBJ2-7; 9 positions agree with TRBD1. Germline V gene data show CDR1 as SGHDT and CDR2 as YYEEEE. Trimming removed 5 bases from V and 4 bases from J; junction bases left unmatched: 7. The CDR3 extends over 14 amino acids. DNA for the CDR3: TGTGCCAGCAGTTCCGGGACAGGGTTTTACGAGCAGTACGTC. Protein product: CASSSGTGFYEQYV.

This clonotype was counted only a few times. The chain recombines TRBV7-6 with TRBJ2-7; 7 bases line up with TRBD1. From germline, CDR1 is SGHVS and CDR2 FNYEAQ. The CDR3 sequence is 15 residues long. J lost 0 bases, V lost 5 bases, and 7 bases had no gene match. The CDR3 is CASSLSEGASYEQYF. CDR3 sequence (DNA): TGTGCCAGCAGCCTTAGTGAGGGGGCCTCCTACGAGCAGTACTTC.

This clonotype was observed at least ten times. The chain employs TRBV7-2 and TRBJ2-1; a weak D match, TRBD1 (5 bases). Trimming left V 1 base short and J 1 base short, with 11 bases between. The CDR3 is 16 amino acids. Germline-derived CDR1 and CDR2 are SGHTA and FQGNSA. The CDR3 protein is CASSLGGQFSYNEQFF. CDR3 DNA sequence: TGTGCCAGCAGCTTAGGGGGCCAGTTTTCCTACAATGAGCAGTTCTTC.

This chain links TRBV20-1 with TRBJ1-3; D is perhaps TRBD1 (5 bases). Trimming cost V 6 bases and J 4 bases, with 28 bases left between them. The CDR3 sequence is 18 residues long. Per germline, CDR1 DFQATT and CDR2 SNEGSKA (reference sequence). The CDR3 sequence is CSAPGFGGGLSGGNTIYF. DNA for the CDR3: TGCAGTGCCCCCGGCTTTGGGGGGGGATTATCCGGGGGAAACACCATATATTTT.

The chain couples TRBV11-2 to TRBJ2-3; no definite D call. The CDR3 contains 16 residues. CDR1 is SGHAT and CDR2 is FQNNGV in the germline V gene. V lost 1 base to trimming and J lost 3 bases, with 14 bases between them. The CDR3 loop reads CASSLVAGWNTDTQYF. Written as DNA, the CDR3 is TGTGCCAGCAGCTTAGTTGCCGGTTGGAATACAGATACGCAGTATTTT.

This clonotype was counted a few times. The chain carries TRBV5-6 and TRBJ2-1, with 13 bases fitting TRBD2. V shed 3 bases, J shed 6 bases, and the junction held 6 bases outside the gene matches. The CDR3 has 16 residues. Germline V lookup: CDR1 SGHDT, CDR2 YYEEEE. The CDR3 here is CASSWTSGGPSNEQFF. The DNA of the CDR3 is TGTGCCAGCAGCTGGACTAGCGGGGGCCCATCCAATGAGCAGTTCTTC.

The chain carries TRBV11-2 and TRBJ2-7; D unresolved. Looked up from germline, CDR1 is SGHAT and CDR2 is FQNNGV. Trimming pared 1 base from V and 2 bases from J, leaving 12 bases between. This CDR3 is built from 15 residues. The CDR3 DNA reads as TGTGCCAGCAGCTTAGTGGGGTCCCCGGCCTACGAGCAGTACTTC. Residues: CASSLVGSPAYEQYF.

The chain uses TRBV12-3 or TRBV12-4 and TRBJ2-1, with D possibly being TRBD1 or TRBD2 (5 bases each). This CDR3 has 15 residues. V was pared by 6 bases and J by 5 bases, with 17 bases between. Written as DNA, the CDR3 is TGTGCCAGCAGCGCTGGGACGGCGAATCACAATGAGCAGTTCTTC. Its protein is CASSAGTANHNEQFF.

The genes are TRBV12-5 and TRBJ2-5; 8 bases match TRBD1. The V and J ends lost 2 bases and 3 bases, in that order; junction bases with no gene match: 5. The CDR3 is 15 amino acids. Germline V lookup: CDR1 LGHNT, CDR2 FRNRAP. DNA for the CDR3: TGTGCTAGTGGTTTGTGGACAGGGTGGGAAGAGACCCAGTACTTC. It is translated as CASGLWTGWEETQYF.

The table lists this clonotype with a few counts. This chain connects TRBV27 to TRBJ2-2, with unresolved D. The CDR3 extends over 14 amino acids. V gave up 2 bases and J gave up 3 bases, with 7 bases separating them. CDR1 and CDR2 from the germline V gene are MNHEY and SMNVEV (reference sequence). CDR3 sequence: CASSLRLHTGELFF. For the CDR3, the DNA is TGTGCCAGCAGTTTACGACTTCACACCGGGGAGCTGTTTTTT.

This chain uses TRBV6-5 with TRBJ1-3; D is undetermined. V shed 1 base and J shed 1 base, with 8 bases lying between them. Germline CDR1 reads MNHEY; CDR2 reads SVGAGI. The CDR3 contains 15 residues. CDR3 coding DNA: TGTGCCAGCAGTTACTTTACAGCATCTGGAAACACCATATATTTT. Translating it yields CASSYFTASGNTIYF.

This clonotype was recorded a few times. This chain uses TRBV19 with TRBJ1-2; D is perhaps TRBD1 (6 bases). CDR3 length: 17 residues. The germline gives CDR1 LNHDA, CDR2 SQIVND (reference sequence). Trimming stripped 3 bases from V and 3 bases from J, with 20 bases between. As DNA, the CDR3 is TGTGCCAGTAGTATCACGGACAGCTACGCGCCCCACTATGGCTACACCTTC. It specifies CASSITDSYAPHYGYTF.

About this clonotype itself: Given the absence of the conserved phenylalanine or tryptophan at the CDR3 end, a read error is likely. The CDR3 nucleotides read TGTGCCATCGGTTCGGGGGCGAACACCGGGGAGCTGTTTCTT. Translation: CAIGSGANTGELFL. This sequence joins TRBV10-3 and TRBJ2-2; possibly TRBD2 for D (6 bases). V lost 8 bases and J 0 bases, leaving 10 bases between the germline ends. Germline lookup yields CDR1 ENHRY and CDR2 SYGVKD. The CDR3 runs 14 residues.

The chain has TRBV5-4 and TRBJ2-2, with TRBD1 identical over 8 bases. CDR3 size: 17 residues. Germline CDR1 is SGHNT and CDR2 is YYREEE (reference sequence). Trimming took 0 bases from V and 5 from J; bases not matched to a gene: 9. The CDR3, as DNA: TGTGCCAGCAGCTTGGGGACAGGGAAGGGAAGGACCGGGGAGCTGTTTTTT. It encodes CASSLGTGKGRTGELFF.

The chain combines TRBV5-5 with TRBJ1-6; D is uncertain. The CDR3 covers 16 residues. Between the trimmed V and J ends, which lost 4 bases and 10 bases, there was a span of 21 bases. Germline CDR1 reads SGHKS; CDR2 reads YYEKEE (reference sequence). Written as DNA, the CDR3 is TGTGCCAGCAGCCTGGACGTCGGGGTCTGGGAGTCACCCCTCCACTTT. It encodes CASSLDVGVWESPLHF.

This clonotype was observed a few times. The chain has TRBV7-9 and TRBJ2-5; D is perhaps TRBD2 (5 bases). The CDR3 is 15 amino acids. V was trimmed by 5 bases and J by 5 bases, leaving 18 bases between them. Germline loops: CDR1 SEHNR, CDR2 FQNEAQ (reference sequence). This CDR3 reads CASSPAVGRGETQYF. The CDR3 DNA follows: TGTGCCAGCAGCCCCGCCGTTGGGCGAGGGGAGACCCAGTACTTC.

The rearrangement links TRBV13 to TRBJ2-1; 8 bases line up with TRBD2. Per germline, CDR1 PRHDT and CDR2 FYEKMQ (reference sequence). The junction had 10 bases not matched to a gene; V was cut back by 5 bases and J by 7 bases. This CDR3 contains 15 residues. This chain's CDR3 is CASSPGGAGSNEQFF. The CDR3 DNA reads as TGTGCCAGCAGCCCCGGGGGGGCAGGGAGTAATGAGCAGTTCTTC.

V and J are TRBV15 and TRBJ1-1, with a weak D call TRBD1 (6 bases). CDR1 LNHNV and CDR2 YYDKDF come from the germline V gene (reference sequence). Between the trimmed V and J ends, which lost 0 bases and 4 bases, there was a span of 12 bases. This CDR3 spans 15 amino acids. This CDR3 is CATSRDRGGSTEAFF. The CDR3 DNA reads TGTGCCACCAGCAGAGATAGGGGGGGGAGCACTGAAGCTTTCTTT.

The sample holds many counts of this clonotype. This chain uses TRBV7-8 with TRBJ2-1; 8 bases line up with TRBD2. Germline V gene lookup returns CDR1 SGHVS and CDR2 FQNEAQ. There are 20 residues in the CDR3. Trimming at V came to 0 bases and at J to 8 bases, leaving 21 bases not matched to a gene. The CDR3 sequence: CASSLAGRGALFPKIYEQFF. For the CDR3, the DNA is TGTGCCAGCAGCTTAGCTGGGCGGGGGGCGTTATTCCCGAAGATCTATGAGCAGTTCTTC. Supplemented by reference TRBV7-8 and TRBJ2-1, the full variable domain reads GAGVSQSPRYKVAKRGQDVALRCDPISGHVSLFWYQQALGQGPEFLTYFQNEAQLDKSGLPSDRFFAERPEGSVSTLKIQRTQQEDSAVYLCASSLAGRGALFPKIYEQFFGPGTRLTVL.

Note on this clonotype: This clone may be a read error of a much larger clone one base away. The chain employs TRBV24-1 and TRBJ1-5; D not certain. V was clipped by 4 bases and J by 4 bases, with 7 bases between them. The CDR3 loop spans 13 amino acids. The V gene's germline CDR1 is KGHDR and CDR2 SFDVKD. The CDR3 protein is CATSERGNQPQHF. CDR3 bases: TGTGCCACCAGTGAGCGGGGAAATCAGCCCCAGCATTTT.

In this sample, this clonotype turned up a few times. The CDR3 nucleotides read TGTGCCAGCAGTTACCTCCCCAGGGGGCGGAATAGAAGCAATCAGCCCCAGCATTTT. It specifies CASSYLPRGRNRSNQPQHF. J is TRBJ1-5 and V is TRBV6-8; 8 nucleotides agree with TRBD1. CDR1 and CDR2 (germline): MNHGY, SAAAGT. This CDR3 has 19 amino acids. With 2 bases clipped from V and 1 base from J, the junction kept 13 bases outside the gene matches.